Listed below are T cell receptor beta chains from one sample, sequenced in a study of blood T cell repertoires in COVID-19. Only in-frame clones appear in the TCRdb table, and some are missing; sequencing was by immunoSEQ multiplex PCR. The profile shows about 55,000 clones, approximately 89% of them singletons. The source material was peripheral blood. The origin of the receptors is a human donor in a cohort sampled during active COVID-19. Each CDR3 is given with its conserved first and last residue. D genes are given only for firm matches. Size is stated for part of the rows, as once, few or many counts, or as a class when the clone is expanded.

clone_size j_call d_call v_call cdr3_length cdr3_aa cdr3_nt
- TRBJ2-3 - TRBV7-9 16 CASSTSAGSNTDTQYF TGTGCCAGCAGCACGTCGGCTGGGAGCAACACAGATACGCAGTATTTT
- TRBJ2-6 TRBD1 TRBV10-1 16 CASSPGQGSGANVLTF TGCGCCAGCAGCCCGGGACAGGGTAGTGGGGCCAACGTCCTGACTTTC
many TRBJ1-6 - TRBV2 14 CASSAGIRNSPLHF TGTGCCAGCAGTGCCGGGATCCGGAATTCACCCCTCCACTTT
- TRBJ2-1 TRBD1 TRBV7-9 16 CASSEGGGFSYNEQFF TGTGCCAGCAGCGAAGGGGGCGGGTTCTCCTACAATGAGCAGTTCTTC
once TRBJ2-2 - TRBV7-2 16 CASSLAWSTNTGELFF TGTGCCAGCAGCTTAGCGTGGAGCACGAACACCGGGGAGCTGTTTTTT
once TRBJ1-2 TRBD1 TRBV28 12 CASSLGQYGYTF TGTGCCAGCAGCCTGGGACAGTATGGCTACACCTTC
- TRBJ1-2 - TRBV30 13 CAWRPGISYGYTF TGTGCCTGGAGGCCCGGGATCTCCTATGGCTACACCTTC
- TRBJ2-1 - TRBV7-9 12 CASSLALDEQFF TGTGCCAGCAGCTTAGCACTGGATGAGCAGTTCTTC
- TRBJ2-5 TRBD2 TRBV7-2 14 CASSQGLAGETQYF TGTGCCAGCAGCCAGGGACTAGCGGGAGAGACCCAGTACTTC
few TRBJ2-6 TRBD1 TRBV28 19 CASSITAGTGPRGANVLTF TGTGCCAGCAGTATTACCGCTGGGACAGGGCCTCGTGGGGCCAACGTCCTGACTTTC
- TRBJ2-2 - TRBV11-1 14 CASSPGFATGELFF TGTGCCAGCAGCCCGGGATTCGCCACCGGGGAGCTGTTTTTT
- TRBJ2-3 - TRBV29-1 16 CSVTLDLLGGADTQYF TGCAGCGTTACTCTGGACCTATTGGGAGGTGCAGATACGCAGTATTTT
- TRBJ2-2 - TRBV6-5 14 CASNKGGNTGELFF TGTGCCAGCAATAAAGGGGGGAACACCGGGGAGCTGTTTTTT
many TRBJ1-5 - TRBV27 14 CASSFTGKNQPQHF TGTGCCAGCAGTTTTACAGGAAAGAATCAGCCCCAGCATTTT
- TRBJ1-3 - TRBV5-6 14 CASSLSGSGNTIYF TGTGCCAGCAGCTTGTCGGGCTCTGGAAACACCATATATTTT
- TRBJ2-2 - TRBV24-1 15 CATSDSSSNTGELFF TGTGCCACCAGTGATAGTAGCAGCAACACCGGGGAGCTGTTTTTT
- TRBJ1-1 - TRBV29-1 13 CSVDRGRNTEAFF TGCAGCGTTGATCGGGGTAGGAACACTGAAGCTTTCTTT
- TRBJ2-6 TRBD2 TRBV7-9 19 CASSPLTGRASSGANVLTF TGTGCCAGCAGCCCATTGACCGGGAGGGCGAGCTCTGGGGCCAACGTCCTGACTTTC
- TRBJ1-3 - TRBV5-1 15 CASSLGRGSGNTIYF TGCGCCAGCAGCTTGGGAAGGGGCTCTGGAAACACCATATATTTT
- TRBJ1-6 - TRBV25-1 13 CASSEWDGGPLHF TGTGCCAGCAGTGAATGGGACGGGGGACCCCTCCACTTT
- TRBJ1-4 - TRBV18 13 CASSLEGGEKLFF TGTGCCAGCTCACTTGAGGGAGGCGAAAAACTGTTTTTT
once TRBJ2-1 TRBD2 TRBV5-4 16 CASSFRTSGVNNEQFF TGTGCCAGCAGCTTTAGGACTAGCGGGGTCAACAATGAGCAGTTCTTC
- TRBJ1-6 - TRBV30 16 CAWSLSRAGYNSPLHF TGTGCCTGGAGTTTAAGTAGGGCGGGTTATAATTCACCCCTCCACTTT
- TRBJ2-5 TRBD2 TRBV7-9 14 CASSFAGGRETQYF TGTGCCAGCAGCTTCGCGGGAGGAAGAGAGACCCAGTACTTC
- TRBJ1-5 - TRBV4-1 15 CASSQDNNSNQPQHF TGCGCCAGCAGCCAAGACAACAATAGCAATCAGCCCCAGCATTTT
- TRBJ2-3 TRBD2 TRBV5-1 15 CASSFERGSADTQYF TGCGCCAGCAGCTTCGAGCGGGGGAGCGCAGATACGCAGTATTTT
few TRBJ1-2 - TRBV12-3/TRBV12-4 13 CASSNSEDYGYTF TGTGCCAGCAGCAACTCTGAGGACTATGGCTACACCTTC
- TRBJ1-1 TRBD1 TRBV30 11 CAWKAGGEAFF TGTGCCTGGAAGGCAGGGGGCGAGGCTTTCTTT